These 21 T cell receptor beta chains were all obtained from the same sample, sequenced in a study of cytomegalovirus exposure and HLA in healthy donors. The assay was immunoSEQ multiplex PCR, and TCRdb's table has in-frame clones only and misses some. The sample has about 88,000 clones, 95% to 98% seen once. Sequencing was performed on PBMCs. The receptors derive from a man aged 18 to 29 in good health and CMV-seronegative.

The rearrangement joins TRBV5-1 to TRBJ2-3, with TRBD1 identical over 8 bases. Germline V gene lookup returns CDR1 SGHRS and CDR2 YFSETQ. Unmatched junction bases numbered 5, after V lost 0 bases and J lost 5 bases. This CDR3 has 15 residues. In DNA form, the CDR3 reads TGCGCCAGCAGCTTGGGTCAGGGGGCGGTAGATACGCAGTATTTT. Translated, it gives CASSLGQGAVDTQYF.

The V call is TRBV6-5, the J call TRBJ2-2; unclear D gene. Trimming pared 5 bases from V and 5 bases from J, leaving 9 bases between. This CDR3 is 13 amino acids long. Germline V lookup: CDR1 MNHEY, CDR2 SVGAGI. For the CDR3, the DNA is TGTGCCAGCAGTAAGAGTTATACCGGGGAGCTGTTTTTT. It encodes CASSKSYTGELFF.

The chain employs TRBV18 and TRBJ1-1; D may be TRBD1 (6 bases). Trimming took 3 bases from V and 3 from J, leaving 17 bases between them. Germline V gene sequence: CDR1 KGHSH, CDR2 LQKENI. This CDR3 region has 16 residues. The CDR3 DNA follows: TGTGCCAGCTCACCTCTTATAATCAGGGGCGACACTGAAGCTTTCTTT. It codes for CASSPLIIRGDTEAFF.

CDR3 nucleotide sequence: TGCGCCAGCAGTGAGGATGTACAGGAACGAGCTTTCTTT. It translates to CASSEDVQERAFF. The chain combines TRBV10-1 with TRBJ1-1, with D possibly TRBD1 on 5 matching bases. Trimming removed 2 bases at V and 10 bases at J, with 14 bases between. Germline V CDR1 and CDR2: WNHNN, SYGVQD (reference sequence). The CDR3 spans 13 residues.

In DNA, the CDR3 is TGTGCCAGTAGTATAGTCGCAGGGGGCTACGAGCAGTACTTC. Translated, it gives CASSIVAGGYEQYF. This chain uses TRBV19 with TRBJ2-7, with 7 bases identical to TRBD1. CDR1 LNHDA and CDR2 SQIVND come from the germline V gene (reference sequence). With 1 base clipped from V and 3 bases from J, the junction kept 3 bases outside the gene matches. CDR3 length equals 14 residues.

The chain uses TRBV27 and TRBJ1-1; TRBD1 matches at 7 bases. From germline, CDR1 is MNHEY and CDR2 SMNVEV (reference sequence). V was pared by 1 base and J by 6 bases, with 17 bases of the junction left unmatched. This CDR3 is 18 amino acids long. The CDR3 spells CASSLYYGDSKVLAEAFF. CDR3 bases: TGTGCCAGCAGTTTATATTATGGGGACAGCAAGGTTTTGGCTGAAGCTTTCTTT.

V is TRBV27 and J is TRBJ1-4; the match to TRBD1 covers 8 bases. The CDR3 has 15 residues. The V gene's germline CDR1 is MNHEY and CDR2 SMNVEV (reference sequence). Germline trimming cut 5 bases from V and 5 bases from J; bases unmatched to any gene: 7. The CDR3 is CASSPSRTGNEKLFF. CDR3 bases: TGTGCCAGCAGTCCCTCCCGGACAGGGAATGAAAAACTGTTTTTT.

The genes are TRBV18 and TRBJ1-1; D is perhaps TRBD1 (5 bases). Trimming removed 4 bases at V and 3 bases at J, with 21 bases between. Per germline, CDR1 KGHSH and CDR2 LQKENI. CDR3 length: 17 amino acids. CDR3 DNA: TGTGCCAGCTCACAGTTCGGGAGCAGGGCTCAAGACACTGAAGCTTTCTTT. It specifies CASSQFGSRAQDTEAFF.

V is TRBV19 and J is TRBJ1-4; D is ambiguous. Germline V CDR1 and CDR2: LNHDA, SQIVND (reference sequence). The CDR3 loop spans 14 amino acids. Between the trimmed V and J ends, which lost 3 bases and 2 bases, there was a span of 7 bases. This chain's CDR3 is CASSIQVTNEKLFF. Here the CDR3 DNA reads TGTGCCAGTAGTATCCAGGTCACTAATGAAAAACTGTTTTTT. Supplemented by reference TRBV19 and TRBJ1-4, the full variable domain reads DGGITQSPKYLFRKEGQNVTLSCEQNLNHDAMYWYRQDPGQGLRLIYYSQIVNDFQKGDIAEGYSVSREKKESFPLTVTSAQKNPTAFYLCASSIQVTNEKLFFGSGTQLSVL.

The chain links TRBV11-3 to TRBJ2-2; 8 bases align to TRBD1. The CDR3 is 17 residues long. V was clipped by 4 bases and J by 1 base; unmatched bases: 8. Germline V lookup: CDR1 SGHNT, CDR2 YENEEA. The CDR3 DNA follows: TGTGCCAGCAGCTCGGAGAGAGGGACAGGGAACACCGGGGAGCTGTTTTTT. It is translated as CASSSERGTGNTGELFF.

The genes are TRBV30 and TRBJ2-3; 7 nucleotides match TRBD1. The CDR3 is 15 amino acids. Trimming at V came to 2 bases and at J to 4 bases, leaving 9 bases not matched to a gene. Per the germline V gene, CDR1 is GTSNPN and CDR2 is SVGIG (reference sequence). Written as DNA, the CDR3 is TGTGCCTGGAGTCTTAGAGACAGGGCGGCAGATACGCAGTATTTT. This sequence encodes CAWSLRDRAADTQYF.

The chain couples TRBV10-3 to TRBJ1-1, with a tentative D call TRBD1 (6 bases). Per germline, CDR1 ENHRY and CDR2 SYGVKD. Trimming stripped 6 bases from V and 6 bases from J, with 17 bases between. This CDR3 is built from 14 residues. CDR3 region: CAIRTTGGQAEAFF. As DNA, the CDR3 is TGTGCCATCAGGACGACAGGCGGACAAGCTGAAGCTTTCTTT.

The V gene is TRBV11-2, the J gene TRBJ1-4; D might be TRBD1 (5 bases). CDR3 length: 16 amino acids. V dropped 0 bases and J dropped 4 bases, with 12 bases sitting between them. CDR1 is SGHAT and CDR2 is FQNNGV in the germline V gene. The CDR3 DNA reads TGTGCCAGCAGCTTAGATGAGCGGGGGTATAATGAAAAACTGTTTTTT. It codes for CASSLDERGYNEKLFF.

The chain carries TRBV4-3 and TRBJ2-1, with D perhaps matching TRBD2 (6 bases). The V end was cut by 0 bases, the J end by 6 bases, with 12 bases between. Germline values: CDR1 LGHNA, CDR2 YSLEER. The CDR3 is 15 residues long. The CDR3 DNA sequence: TGCGCCAGCAGCCAAGATACCAGCGGGCCCAATGAGCAGTTCTTC. This gives the protein CASSQDTSGPNEQFF.

V usage is TRBV19 and J usage is TRBJ1-2, with TRBD1 matching over 7 bases. The CDR3 covers 15 residues. Germline assignment: CDR1 LNHDA and CDR2 SQIVND (reference sequence). Trimming took 3 bases from V and 2 from J; bases not matched to a gene: 6. As DNA, the CDR3 is TGTGCCAGTAGTATCCCATCACAGGGGAACTATGGCTACACCTTC. Protein product: CASSIPSQGNYGYTF.

The V gene is TRBV19, the J gene TRBJ2-2; 12 nucleotides line up with TRBD2. CDR1 is LNHDA and CDR2 is SQIVND in the germline V gene (reference sequence). The CDR3 totals 18 residues. With 5 bases clipped from V and 4 bases from J, the junction kept 11 bases outside the gene matches. CDR3 sequence: CASSAVRLAGEGTGELFF. In nucleotides, the CDR3 is TGTGCCAGTAGTGCAGTACGACTAGCGGGAGAGGGCACCGGGGAGCTGTTTTTT.

This chain joins TRBV9 and TRBJ2-2; 8 nucleotides agree with TRBD1. Germline V gene lookup returns CDR1 SGDLS and CDR2 YYNGEE. V trimming: 3 bases; J trimming: 6 bases; junction bases outside the gene matches: 4. The CDR3 is made up of 14 amino acids. The CDR3 region has the DNA TGTGCCAGCAGCGCGGACAGGGCGGCCGGGGAGCTGTTTTTT. Translated: CASSADRAAGELFF.

The J gene is TRBJ2-7, the V gene TRBV5-1; 10 bases are a match to TRBD1. Germline assignment: CDR1 SGHRS and CDR2 YFSETQ. Trimming at V came to 4 bases and at J to 2 bases, leaving 12 bases not matched to a gene. This CDR3 region has 17 residues. In nucleotides, the CDR3 is TGCGCCAGCAGCCCCGGGGGGACAGGGGCCCTAACCTACGAGCAGTACTTC. It specifies CASSPGGTGALTYEQYF.

This chain links TRBV9 with TRBJ2-2; 8 nucleotides match TRBD1. The CDR3 runs to 19 residues. Germline CDR1 and CDR2: SGDLS and YYNGEE. J gave up 2 bases and V 0 bases, and 12 bases lay outside the gene matches. CDR3 loop: CASSVAVGRQGANTGELFF. CDR3 coding DNA: TGTGCCAGCAGCGTAGCCGTCGGTCGGCAGGGGGCAAACACCGGGGAGCTGTTTTTT.

The genes are TRBV5-5 and TRBJ1-2; D not resolved. V was clipped by 0 bases and J by 4 bases, with 16 bases between them. Germline CDR1 SGHKS, CDR2 YYEKEE (reference sequence). The CDR3 spans 16 residues. As DNA, the CDR3 is TGTGCCAGCAGCTTGGCTATATACAGTCCGTTCTATGGCTACACCTTC. Amino acid sequence: CASSLAIYSPFYGYTF.

The chain is built from TRBV4-3 and TRBJ1-5, with D possibly being TRBD1 (5 bases). V was clipped by 3 bases and J by 5 bases, with 17 bases between them. The CDR3 loop spans 16 amino acids. Germline V lookup: CDR1 LGHNA, CDR2 YSLEER. The DNA for the CDR3 is TGCGCCAGCAGCCAGCTCAGGGTTAGGGGCCATCAGCCCCAGCATTTT. This codes for CASSQLRVRGHQPQHF.